What follows is one T cell receptor (beta chain) and its context. Antigen unknown. There are 15 residues in the CDR3. Germline lookup yields CDR1 KGHSH and CDR2 LQKENI. The V and J ends lost 4 bases and 4 bases respectively, with 16 bases between them. Treatment: around 19 received Ad26.COV2.S at low or high dose, single or two shots; 5 received placebo; per-sample allocation not given. Following the first vaccine or placebo injection, samples were taken on day 63. The vaccine antigen was prefusion-stabilized Wuhan SARS-CoV-2 spike. The source of the sample is a study of Ad26.COV2.S vaccination and SARS-CoV-2 variants. The wider study: Donor participated within the Ad26.COV2.S arm of the COV1001 trial. Study conclusions and caveats: Researchers reported similar non-spike TCR breadth in vaccine and placebo recipients. Higher spike-specific TCR breadth was found in vaccine recipients than in placebo recipients.

Sequenced by immunoSEQ multiplex PCR; TCRdb stores in-frame clones only, minus some. Found here are about 680,000 clones, 89% of them singletons; the top ten hold around 1.5%. Material: peripheral blood, obtained in a trial of Ad26.COV2.S vaccine versus placebo. The chain uses TRBV18 and TRBJ2-5, with D hard to call. The sequence was collected from a person between 18 and 60 years old who received the Ad26.COV2.S COVID-19 vaccine or a placebo. In DNA, the CDR3 is TGTGCCAGCTCACTTATGGCCCCGCCCGGAGAGACCCAGTACTTC. It encodes CASSLMAPPGETQYF.